This TCR beta chain is from a study of shared clonotypes between healthy human individuals. This CDR3 is 16 amino acids long. Germline V gives CDR1 SEHNR, CDR2 FQNEAQ (reference sequence). V dropped 5 bases and J dropped 0 bases, with 15 bases sitting between them. All donors were Caucasian adults living in Nashville, Tennessee. Assay: immunoSEQ multiplex PCR; the TCRdb copy retains only in-frame clones and omits some. The sample lists roughly 2 million clones, approximately 95% seen once, with roughly 0.13% in the top ten. This TCR derives from a man aged 18 to 35 in good health. The sequenced sample was naive CD4+ T cells sorted from blood. Described subset: CD45RA+ positively selected. The V and J genes are TRBV7-9 and TRBJ2-3, with a weak D call TRBD2 (6 bases). The CDR3 loop reads CASSPPRGTSTDTQYF. The CDR3 bases are TGTGCCAGCAGCCCCCCGCGGGGAACTAGCACAGATACGCAGTATTTT.